The 14 T cell receptor beta chains given below trace back to one sample, sequenced in a study of T-cell reconstitution after alpha-beta-depleted transplantation in children. For TCRbeta, the library was prepared with unique molecular identifiers. TCRdb independently ran MiXCR on the PCR reads; one entry per CDR3 protein. The data hold a few hundred thousand distinct CDR3 sequences, with around 27% observed a single time. The source material was PBMCs, sampled before TCRalphabeta/CD19-depleted stem cell transplant. The receptors stem from a boy younger than two with Wiskott-Aldrich syndrome, due to receive a stem cell transplant.

The chain couples TRBV12-3 or TRBV12-4 to TRBJ2-5; 9 nucleotides match TRBD1. V lost 7 bases to trimming and J lost 2 bases; unmatched junction nucleotides: 8. This CDR3 spans 15 amino acids. The DNA of the CDR3 is TGTGCCAGCACCCGGACAGGGGCCCAACAAGAGACCCAGTACTTC. Amino acids: CASTRTGAQQETQYF.

This chain uses TRBV4-1 with TRBJ2-5; D ambiguous. Looked up from germline, CDR1 is MGHRA and CDR2 is YSYEKL. CDR3 size: 15 residues. V was cut by 2 bases and J by 1 base, with 11 bases left in between. The CDR3 nucleotides are TGCGCCAGCAGCCAACTTGGAGAAGGCCAAGAGACCCAGTACTTC. This sequence encodes CASSQLGEGQETQYF.

In its sample, this clonotype was seen a few times. The J gene is TRBJ2-1, the V gene TRBV5-1; the match to TRBD2 covers 7 bases. The germline V gene encodes CDR1 SGHRS and CDR2 YFSETQ. Trimming removed 2 bases from V and 0 bases from J; junction bases left unmatched: 8. The CDR3 extends over 17 amino acids. CDR3 protein: CASSFQKTSPSYNEQFF. CDR3 coding DNA: TGCGCCAGCAGCTTCCAAAAGACTAGCCCCTCCTACAATGAGCAGTTCTTC.

The chain couples TRBV7-2 to TRBJ1-1, with D unresolved. Trimming cost V 1 base and J 5 bases, with 17 bases left between them. Germline CDR1 reads SGHTA; CDR2 reads FQGNSA. The CDR3 runs to 16 residues. CDR3 in amino acids: CASSLGGLNWGTEAFF. CDR3 coding DNA: TGTGCCAGCAGCTTAGGCGGACTGAATTGGGGAACTGAAGCTTTCTTT.

The chain has TRBV12-3 or TRBV12-4 and TRBJ2-7, with 7 nucleotides matching TRBD2. This CDR3 comprises 11 residues. J lost 6 bases, V lost 7 bases, and 3 bases had no gene match. This CDR3 reads CASMERGEQYF. CDR3 nucleotide sequence: TGTGCCAGCATGGAGCGGGGCGAGCAGTACTTC.

The V call is TRBV24-1, the J call TRBJ2-7; TRBD2 aligns across 14 bases. Trimming took 4 bases from V and 9 from J; bases not matched to a gene: 7. Germline loops: CDR1 KGHDR, CDR2 SFDVKD. CDR3 length equals 15 residues. In DNA, the CDR3 is TGTGCCACCAGTGAGGCCGGGACTAGCGGGAGAAGGCAGTACTTC. This translates into CATSEAGTSGRRQYF.

This sequence joins TRBV12-3 or TRBV12-4 and TRBJ1-5; TRBD1 is a possible D gene (5 bases). This CDR3 spans 16 amino acids. The V and J ends lost 5 bases and 6 bases respectively, with 20 bases between them. CDR3 coding DNA: TGTGCCAGCAGTGACCATGCACGGAGTGGGGGTCAGCCCCAGCATTTT. Translation gives CASSDHARSGGQPQHF.

The chain joins TRBV7-3 to TRBJ2-2, with TRBD2 matching over 11 bases. The CDR3 extends over 19 amino acids. CDR1 and CDR2 from the germline V gene are SGHTA and FQGTGA. J lost 0 bases, V lost 1 base, and 7 bases had no gene match. The CDR3 loop is CASSLKVTSGSSNTGELFF. DNA of the CDR3: TGTGCCAGCAGCTTAAAGGTCACTAGCGGGAGTTCGAACACCGGGGAGCTGTTTTTT. Based on the CDR3 plus reference TRBV7-3 and TRBJ2-2, the full variable domain is GAGVSQTPSNKVTEKGKYVELRCDPISGHTALYWYRQSLGQGPEFLIYFQGTGAADDSGLPNDRFFAVRPEGSVSTLKIQRTERGDSAVYLCASSLKVTSGSSNTGELFFGEGSRLTVL.

The J gene is TRBJ1-5, the V gene TRBV24-1; unclear D gene. Germline V gene data show CDR1 as KGHDR and CDR2 as SFDVKD. The CDR3 has 14 residues. Trimming removed 5 bases at V and 4 bases at J, with 11 bases between. CDR3 sequence reads: CATSAASGNQPQHF. CDR3 DNA sequence: TGTGCCACCAGTGCTGCCTCGGGGAATCAGCCCCAGCATTTT.

V is TRBV29-1 and J is TRBJ2-2; 9 nucleotides align to TRBD2. Germline CDR1 reads SQVTM; CDR2 reads ANQGSEA. The V and J ends lost 3 bases and 7 bases, in that order; junction bases with no gene match: 6. The CDR3 is 14 amino acids. The CDR3 protein is CSVEPSGVGGELFF. The CDR3 DNA reads as TGCAGCGTTGAGCCTAGCGGGGTGGGCGGGGAGCTGTTTTTT.

This clonotype was detected many times. This chain links TRBV20-1 with TRBJ2-2; weak D call: TRBD1 (6 bases). The CDR3 totals 13 residues. Trimming took off 2 bases at V and 4 bases at J, with 8 bases between the two ends. Germline V gene sequence: CDR1 DFQATT, CDR2 SNEGSKA (reference sequence). CDR3 DNA: TGCAGTGCTAGACAGGGGTTCACCGGGGAGCTGTTTTTT. Amino acid sequence: CSARQGFTGELFF.

The V and J genes are TRBV12-3 or TRBV12-4 and TRBJ2-7; 14 positions match TRBD2. The CDR3 consists of 14 residues. Trimming at V came to 7 bases and at J to 10 bases, leaving 9 bases not matched to a gene. CDR3 protein: CASTLGTSGSDQYF. The CDR3 DNA reads as TGTGCCAGCACCCTGGGGACTAGCGGGAGCGACCAGTACTTC.

This clonotype was seen a handful of times. This chain connects TRBV6-5 to TRBJ2-2, with D perhaps matching TRBD2 (6 bases). V was trimmed by 4 bases and J by 2 bases, leaving 11 bases between them. Germline lookup yields CDR1 MNHEY and CDR2 SVGAGI. The length of the CDR3 is 15 residues. The CDR3 bases are TGTGCCAGCAGTTCCGGGACTCGAAACACCGGGGAGCTGTTTTTT. Protein sequence: CASSSGTRNTGELFF.

This chain joins TRBV7-2 and TRBJ2-7, with 12 bases aligning to TRBD2. The ends lost 5 bases at V and 2 bases at J; junction bases unmatched: 10. The length of the CDR3 is 17 residues. The germline V gene has CDR1 SGHTA and CDR2 FQGNSA. For the CDR3, the DNA is TGTGCCAGCAGCACCCAACCCGGGACTAGCGGGCCCTACGAGCAGTACTTC. This codes for CASSTQPGTSGPYEQYF.